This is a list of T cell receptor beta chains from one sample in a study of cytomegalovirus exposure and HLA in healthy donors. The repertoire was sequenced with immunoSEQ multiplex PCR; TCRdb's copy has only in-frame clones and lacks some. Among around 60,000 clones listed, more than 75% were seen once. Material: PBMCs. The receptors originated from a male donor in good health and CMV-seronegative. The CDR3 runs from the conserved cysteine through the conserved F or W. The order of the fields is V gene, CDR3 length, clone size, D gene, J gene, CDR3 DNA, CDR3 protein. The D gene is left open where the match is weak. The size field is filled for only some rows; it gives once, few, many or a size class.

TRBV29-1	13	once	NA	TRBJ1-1	TGCAGCGCTGAAGACCGAGAGAACACTGAAGCTTTCTTT	CSAEDRENTEAFF
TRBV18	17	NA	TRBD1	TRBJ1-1	TGTGCCAGCGCACCTGGGACAGGGGGCGTTGGGAACACTGAAGCTTTCTTT	CASAPGTGGVGNTEAFF
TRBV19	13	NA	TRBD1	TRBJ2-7	TGTGCCAGTTCCCGGGACAGAAGGTACGAGCAGTACTTC	CASSRDRRYEQYF
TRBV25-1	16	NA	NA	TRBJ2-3	TGTGCCAGCACCGCCCCTGAACGGGAAAACACAGATACGCAGTATTTT	CASTAPERENTDTQYF
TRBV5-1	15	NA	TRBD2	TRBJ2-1	TGCGCCAGCAGCTTGGCGAGCGGGGGTCACAATGAGCAGTTCTTC	CASSLASGGHNEQFF
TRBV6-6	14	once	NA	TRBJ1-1	TGTGCCAGCAGTTACACGGGTAGGCGGTCTGAAGCTTTCTTT	CASSYTGRRSEAFF
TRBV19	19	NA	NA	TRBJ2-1	TGTGCCAGTAAGGGTGTCCAGGGGCCCCAGGAATGGGCCTACAATGAGCAGTTCTTC	CASKGVQGPQEWAYNEQFF
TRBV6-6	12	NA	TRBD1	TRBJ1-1	TGTGCCAGCAGTTACACACAGGGGTCAGCTTTCTTT	CASSYTQGSAFF
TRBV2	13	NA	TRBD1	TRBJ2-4	TGTGCCAGCATTAGGACAGGGGGAGACATTCAGTACTTC	CASIRTGGDIQYF
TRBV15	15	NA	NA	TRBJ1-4	TGTGCCACCAGCAGAGGACAGGAACGAGCTGAAAAACTGTTTTTT	CATSRGQERAEKLFF
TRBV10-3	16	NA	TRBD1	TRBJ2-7	TGTGCCATCAGTGAGGTTTGGACAGGGGAAACCTACGAGCAGTACTTC	CAISEVWTGETYEQYF
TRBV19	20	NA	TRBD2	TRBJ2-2	TGTGCCAGTAGTGTCCACCTCGCTAGCGGACCCAGACCGGGGCGGGGGGAGCTGTTTTTT	CASSVHLASGPRPGRGELFF
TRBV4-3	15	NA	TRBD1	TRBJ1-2	TGCGCCAGCAGCCAGGTGAGGACAGGGGATGATGGCTACACCTTC	CASSQVRTGDDGYTF
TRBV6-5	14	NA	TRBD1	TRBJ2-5	TGTGCCAGCAGCACACAGGGGACGCAAGAGACCCAGTACTTC	CASSTQGTQETQYF
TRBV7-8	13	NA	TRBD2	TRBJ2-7	TGTGCCAGCAGCTTGGGACTAGCCTACGAGCAGTACTTC	CASSLGLAYEQYF
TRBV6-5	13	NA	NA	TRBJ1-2	TGTGCCAGCAGCCCTGGACAAAGCTATGGCTACACCTTC	CASSPGQSYGYTF
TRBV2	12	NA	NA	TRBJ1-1	TGTGCCAGCAGTGAGGTAGGGAAGGGGGCTTTCTTT	CASSEVGKGAFF
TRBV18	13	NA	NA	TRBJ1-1	TGTGCCAGCTTCACTGAATTGAACACTGAAGCTTTCTTT	CASFTELNTEAFF
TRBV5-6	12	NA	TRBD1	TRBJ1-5	TGTGCCAGCAGCGAACAGGGGCAGCCCCAGCATTTT	CASSEQGQPQHF
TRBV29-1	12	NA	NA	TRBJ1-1	TGCAGCGTTGGGGGCTTGGACACTGAAGCTTTCTTT	CSVGGLDTEAFF
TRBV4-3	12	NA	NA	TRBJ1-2	TGCGCCAGCAGCCATGCAAGCGGTGGCTACACCTTC	CASSHASGGYTF
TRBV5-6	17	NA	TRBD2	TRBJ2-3	TGTGCCAGCAGCCTGCCCCTAGCGGGGGGTTACATGGATACGCAGTATTTT	CASSLPLAGGYMDTQYF
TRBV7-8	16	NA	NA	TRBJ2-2	TGTGCCAGCAGCTTATTACAGGGCCGGGGCACCGGGGAGCTGTTTTTT	CASSLLQGRGTGELFF
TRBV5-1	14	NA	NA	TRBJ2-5	TGCGCCAGCAGCGGTGTAGCGGCCCAAGAGACCCAGTACTTC	CASSGVAAQETQYF
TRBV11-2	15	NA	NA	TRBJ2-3	TGTGCCAGCAGCTTAGAATTAGGGGTCACAGATACGCAGTATTTT	CASSLELGVTDTQYF
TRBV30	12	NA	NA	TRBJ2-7	TGTGCCTGGAGTATCCAGGGGCTCGAGCAGTACTTC	CAWSIQGLEQYF
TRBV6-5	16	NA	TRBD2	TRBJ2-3	TGTGCCAGCAGTTGGAGACTAGCGGGGGTCCCAGATACGCAGTATTTT	CASSWRLAGVPDTQYF
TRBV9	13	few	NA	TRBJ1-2	TGTGCCAGCAGCCCTTCAGAGGGCTATGGCTACACCTTC	CASSPSEGYGYTF
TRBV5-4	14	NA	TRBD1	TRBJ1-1	TGTGCCAGCAGCAGAGACAGGGGGAACACTGAAGCTTTCTTT	CASSRDRGNTEAFF
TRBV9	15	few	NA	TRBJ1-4	TGTGCCAGCAGCGGTGGATCAGGACTTAATGAAAAACTGTTTTTT	CASSGGSGLNEKLFF
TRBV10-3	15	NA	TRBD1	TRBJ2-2	TGTGCCATCGGAACAGGACAGGCGAACACCGGGGAGCTGTTTTTT	CAIGTGQANTGELFF
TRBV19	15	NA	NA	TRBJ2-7	TGTGCCAGTAGTCCCGACAGTCCCCAGTGGGACGAGCAGTACTTC	CASSPDSPQWDEQYF
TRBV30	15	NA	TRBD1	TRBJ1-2	TGTGCCTGGAGTACTTGGACAGGGGCGGACTATGGCTACACCTTC	CAWSTWTGADYGYTF
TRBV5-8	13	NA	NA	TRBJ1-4	TGTGCCAGCCCACAAGGGGCGGATGAAAAACTGTTTTTT	CASPQGADEKLFF
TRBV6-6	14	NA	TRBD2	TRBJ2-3	TGTGCCAGCAGTTACGCGGGGGGCACAGATACGCAGTATTTT	CASSYAGGTDTQYF
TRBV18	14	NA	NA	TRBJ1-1	TGTGCCAGCATAGAACCGACGGGGAACACTGAAGCTTTCTTT	CASIEPTGNTEAFF
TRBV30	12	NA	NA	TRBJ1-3	TGTGCACAAATGAACTCTGGAAACACCATATATTTT	CAQMNSGNTIYF
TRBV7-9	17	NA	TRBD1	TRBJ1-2	TGTGCCAGCAGCGTGACCCGGGGACAGGCCCCTGACTATGGCTACACCTTC	CASSVTRGQAPDYGYTF
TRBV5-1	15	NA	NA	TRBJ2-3	TGCGCCAGCAGCTGGTCAGGGATTGGGGCAGATACGCAGTATTTT	CASSWSGIGADTQYF
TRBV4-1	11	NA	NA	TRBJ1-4	TGCGCCAGCAGCCGGGCGGAAAAACTGTTTTTT	CASSRAEKLFF
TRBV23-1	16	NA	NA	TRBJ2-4	TGCGCCAGCAGTCAACCAGGGCAGGGGCAAAATGACATTCAGTACTTC	CASSQPGQGQNDIQYF
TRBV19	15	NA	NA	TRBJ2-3	TGTGCCAGTAGCAAACAGGACGCTAGCACAGATACGCAGTATTTT	CASSKQDASTDTQYF
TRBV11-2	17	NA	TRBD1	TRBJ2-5	TGTGCCAGCAGCTTCCCCGCAACCGGGACAGGGCAAGAGACCCAGTACTTC	CASSFPATGTGQETQYF
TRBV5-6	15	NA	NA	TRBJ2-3	TGTGCCAGCAGCTTGGGACTTCGTGGTACAGATACGCAGTATTTT	CASSLGLRGTDTQYF
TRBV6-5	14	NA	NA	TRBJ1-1	TGTGCCAGCAGTTACGAGACGGGAAACACTGAAGCTTTCTTT	CASSYETGNTEAFF
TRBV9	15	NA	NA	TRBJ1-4	TGTGCCAGCAGCGAACGGGGGATCCCTAATGAAAAACTGTTTTTT	CASSERGIPNEKLFF
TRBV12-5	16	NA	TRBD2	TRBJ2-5	TGTGCTAGTGGTTCGCTAGCGGGGGGGCCACAAGAGACCCAGTACTTC	CASGSLAGGPQETQYF
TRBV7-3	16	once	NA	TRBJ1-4	TGTGCCAGCAGCTTAACGGGGCGGGGGCAAGATGAAAAACTGTTTTTT	CASSLTGRGQDEKLFF
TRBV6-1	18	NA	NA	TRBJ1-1	TGTGCCAGCAGTGATCGCCTACTCAGGACAGCGAGGGACACTGAAGCTTTCTTT	CASSDRLLRTARDTEAFF
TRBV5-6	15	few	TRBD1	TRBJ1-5	TGTGCCAGCAGCATACAGGGGGGAAGTAATCAGCCCCAGCATTTT	CASSIQGGSNQPQHF
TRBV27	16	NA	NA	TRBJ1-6	TGTGCCAGCAGTCCAGGGGCTACTGCAAGGAATTCACCCCTCCACTTT	CASSPGATARNSPLHF
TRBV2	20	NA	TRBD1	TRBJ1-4	TGTGCCAGCAAATTGCCAACCTCCGGAGGGTACAGGGGGCCCAATGAAAAACTGTTTTTT	CASKLPTSGGYRGPNEKLFF
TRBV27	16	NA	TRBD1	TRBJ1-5	TGTGCCAGCAGTTTAAGTACAGGGGAGTTCAATCAGCCCCAGCATTTT	CASSLSTGEFNQPQHF